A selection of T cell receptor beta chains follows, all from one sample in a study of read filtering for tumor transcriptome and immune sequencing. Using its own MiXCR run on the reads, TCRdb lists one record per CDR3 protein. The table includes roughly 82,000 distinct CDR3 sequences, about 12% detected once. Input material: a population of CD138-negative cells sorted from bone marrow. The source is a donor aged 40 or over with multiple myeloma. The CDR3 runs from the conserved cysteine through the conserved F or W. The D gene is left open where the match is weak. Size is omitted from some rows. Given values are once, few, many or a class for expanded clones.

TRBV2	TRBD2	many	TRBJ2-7	CASSPQAGGPSGEQYF	TGTGCCAGCAGTCCTCAGGCGGGAGGTCCCTCTGGGGAGCAGTACTTC
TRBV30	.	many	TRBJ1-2	CAWVLGYGYTF	TGTGCCTGGGTGCTCGGCTATGGCTACACCTTC
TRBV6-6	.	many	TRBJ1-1	CASIMNTEAFF	TGTGCCAGCATAATGAACACTGAAGCTTTCTTT
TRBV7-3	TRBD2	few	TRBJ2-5	CASSFGAGETQYF	TGTGCCAGCAGCTTCGGAGCGGGGGAGACCCAGTACTTC
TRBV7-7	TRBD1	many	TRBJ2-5	CASSPGPPGTGGTQYF	TGTGCTAGCAGCCCTGGCCCCCCGGGGACAGGAGGGACCCAGTACTTC
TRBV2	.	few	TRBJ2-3	CASKSAGGTDTQYF	TGTGCCAGCAAATCGGCAGGCGGCACAGATACGCAGTACTTT
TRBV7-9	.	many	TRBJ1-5	CASSLETANQPQHF	TGTGCCAGCAGCCTAGAGACAGCGAATCAGCCCCAGCATTTT
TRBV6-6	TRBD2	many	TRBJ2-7	CASRSHSSGVSYEQYF	TGTGCCAGCAGGTCCCACTCCAGCGGGGTTTCGTACGAGCAGTACTTC
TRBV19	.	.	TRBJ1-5	CAGSPPGQYSNQPQHF	TGTGCCGGTAGTCCCCCCGGACAATATAGCAATCAGCCCCAGCACTTT
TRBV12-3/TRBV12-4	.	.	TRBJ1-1	CASSPARFASVTEAFF	TGTGCCAGCAGCCCTGCACGATTCGCCTCGGTGACTGAAGCTTTCTTT
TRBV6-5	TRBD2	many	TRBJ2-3	CASSYGGTSSGRYTDTQYF	TGTGCCAGCAGTTATGGGGGAACCTCTAGCGGGAGGTACACAGATACGCAGTATTTT
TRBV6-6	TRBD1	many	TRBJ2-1	CASGTGSYNEQFF	TGTGCCAGCGGGACAGGGTCCTACAATGAGCAGTTCTTC
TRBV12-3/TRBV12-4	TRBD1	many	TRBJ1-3	CASSFAPQGTGNTIYF	TGTGCCAGCAGTTTTGCCCCACAGGGGACTGGAAACACCATATATTTT
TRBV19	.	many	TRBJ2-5	CASTAGQGGKTQYF	TGTGCCAGTACCGCCGGGCAGGGAGGAAAGACCCAGTACTTC
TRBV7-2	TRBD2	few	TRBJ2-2	CASSSRREGRTGELFF	TGTGCCAGCAGCTCCAGAAGGGAGGGGCGCACCGGGGAGCTGTTTTTT
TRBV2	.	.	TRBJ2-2	CASSVRTARAGELFF	TGTGCCAGCAGTGTGCGAACGGCGCGGGCCGGGGAGCTGTTTTTT
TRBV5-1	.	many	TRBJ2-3	CASILGVGPTTDTQYF	TGCGCCAGCATCCTGGGCGTCGGACCCACCACAGATACGCAGTATTTT
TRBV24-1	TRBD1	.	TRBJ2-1	CATRFSSGQGTDEQFF	TGTGCCACCAGGTTTTCCTCGGGACAGGGAACCGATGAGCAGTTCTTC
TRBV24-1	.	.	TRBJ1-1	CPTGGRWNTEAFF	TGTCCCACCGGGGGACGGTGGAACACTGAAGCTTTCTTT
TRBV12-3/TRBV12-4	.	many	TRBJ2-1	CASSQGGGPYNEQFF	TGTGCCAGCAGTCAGGGTGGCGGGCCCTACAATGAGCAGTTCTTC
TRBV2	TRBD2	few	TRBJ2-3	CASKTSGDTQYF	TGTGCCAGCAAGACTAGCGGAGATACGCAGTATTTT
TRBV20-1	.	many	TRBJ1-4	CSARDPAGVGEKLFF	TGCAGTGCTAGAGATCCGGCGGGGGTGGGTGAAAAACTGTTTTTT
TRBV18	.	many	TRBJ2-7	CASSLNRGRGYEQYF	TGTGCCAGCTCACTAAATAGGGGGAGAGGCTACGAGCAGTACTTC
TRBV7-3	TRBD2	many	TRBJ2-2	CASSPGTSGTGELFF	TGTGCCAGCAGCCCGGGGACTAGCGGCACCGGGGAGCTGTTTTTT
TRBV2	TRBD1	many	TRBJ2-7	CASSEGTGWEQYF	TGTGCCAGCAGTGAAGGGACAGGATGGGAGCAGTACTTC
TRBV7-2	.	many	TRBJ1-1	CASSFHTEAFF	TGTGCCAGCAGCTTTCACACTGAAGCTTTCTTT
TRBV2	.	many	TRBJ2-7	CASSGGVGVSYEQYF	TGTGCCAGCAGTGGGGGGGTAGGGGTTTCCTACGAGCAGTACTTC
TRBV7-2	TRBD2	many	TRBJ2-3	CASSFPAGRADTQYF	TGTGCCAGCAGCTTCCCAGCGGGAAGGGCAGATACGCAGTATTTT
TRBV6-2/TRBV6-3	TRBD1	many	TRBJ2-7	CASSYLGTGLSEQYF	TGTGCCAGCAGTTATCTAGGGACAGGTCTTTCCGAGCAGTACTTC
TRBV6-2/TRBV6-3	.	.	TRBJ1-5	CASSYKLGNQPQHF	TGTGCCAGCAGTTACAAACTCGGCAATCAGCCCCAGCATTTT
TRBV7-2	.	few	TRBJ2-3	CASSPGPQSTQYF	TGTGCCAGCAGCCCCGGACCCCAGAGTACGCAGTATTTT
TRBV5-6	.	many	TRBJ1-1	CASSPWGGGRNTEAFF	TGTGCCAGCAGCCCCTGGGGGGGGGGGAGGAACACTGAAGCTTTCTTT
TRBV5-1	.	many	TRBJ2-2	CASSETGNTGELFF	TGCGCCAGCAGTGAGACAGGGAACACCGGGGAGCTGTTTTTT
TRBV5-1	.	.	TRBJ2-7	CASSLLGTLDEQYF	TGCGCCAGCAGCCTACTCGGGACACTCGACGAGCAGTACTTC
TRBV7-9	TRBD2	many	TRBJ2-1	CASSSLAGGDNEQFF	TGTGCCAGCAGCTCCCTAGCGGGAGGCGACAATGAGCAGTTCTTC
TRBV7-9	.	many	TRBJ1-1	CASTLRQTNTEAFF	TGTGCCAGCACCCTGAGACAGACGAACACTGAAGCTTTCTTT
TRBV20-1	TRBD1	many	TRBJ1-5	CSARVGGRGSYQPQHF	TGCAGTGCTAGAGTAGGGGGCAGGGGATCATATCAGCCCCAGCATTTT
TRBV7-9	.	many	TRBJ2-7	CASSPGRGNEQYF	TGTGCCAGCAGCCCCGGAAGGGGCAACGAGCAGTACTTC
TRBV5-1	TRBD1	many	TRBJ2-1	CASSLGDRGEQFF	TGCGCCAGCAGCTTGGGGGACAGGGGTGAGCAGTTCTTC
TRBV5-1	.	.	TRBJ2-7	CASRAGAYEQYF	TGCGCCAGCAGAGCGGGCGCCTACGAGCAGTACTTC
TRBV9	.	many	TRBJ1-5	CASSVKDPNSNQPQHF	TGTGCCAGCAGCGTAAAAGATCCCAATAGCAATCAGCCCCAGCATTTT
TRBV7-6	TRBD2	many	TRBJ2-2	CASSIRLAGGPGELFF	TGTGCCAGCAGCATCAGACTAGCGGGAGGCCCCGGGGAGCTGTTTTTT
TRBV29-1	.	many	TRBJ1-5	CSVGAGYGQPQHF	TGCAGCGTTGGAGCAGGCTACGGACAGCCCCAGCATTTT
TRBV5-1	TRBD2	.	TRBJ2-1	CASSPGAAGGNEQFF	TGCGCCAGCAGCCCCGGTGCAGCGGGAGGTAATGAGCAGTTCTTC
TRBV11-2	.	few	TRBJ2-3	CASSYDLTTDTQYF	TGTGCCAGCAGCTACGACCTTACCACAGATACGCAGTATTTT
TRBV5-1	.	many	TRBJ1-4	CASSLSATNEKLFF	TGCGCCAGCAGCCTGAGTGCAACTAATGAAAAACTGTTTTTT
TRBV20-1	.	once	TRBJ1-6	CSAIPQPNSPLHF	TGCAGTGCTATTCCCCAGCCCAATTCACCCCTCCACTTT
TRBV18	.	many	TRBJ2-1	CASSLAVNEQFF	TGTGCCAGCTCACTGGCGGTAAATGAGCAGTTCTTC
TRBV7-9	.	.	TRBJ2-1	CASSLARLQNNEQFF	TGTGCCAGCAGCTTGGCCAGATTACAGAACAATGAGCAGTTCTTC